A single sample is the source of the 7 T cell receptor beta chains below, sequenced in a study of T cell repertoires in cytomegalovirus infection (dated by TCRdb to about 2019). Their target antigens are unknown. Sequencing relied on an Illumina HiSeq 1500. TCRdb trimmed public reads at Q25 via fastp, called clones via MiXCR and kept in-frame beta chains. Identical CDR3 protein sequences are pooled into one entry, listed with their most common genes and DNA. The sample has under 850,000 distinct CDR3 sequences on record, around 32% of them singletons. 15% to 20% of the sample is in the top ten clones. The label giving this sample's treatment or condition can be read as: in vitro stimulation with specific CMV peptide epitopes to enrich CMV-specific T cells. Here the sequenced sample was cultured PBMCs, taken from culture after CMV antigen stimulation. The source of these receptors is a human donor in good health (CMV status not recorded). Some clones in this sample may be carry-over from other donors' samples.

There are many counts of this clonotype. This chain uses TRBV7-2 with TRBJ2-5; 12 bases line up with TRBD2. Germline trimming cut 5 bases from V and 5 bases from J; bases unmatched to any gene: 3. Germline V lookup: CDR1 SGHTA, CDR2 FQGNSA. CDR3 length: 14 amino acids. This CDR3 is CASSPSGRVETQYF. CDR3 bases: TGTGCCAGCAGCCCTAGCGGGAGGGTGGAGACCCAGTACTTC.

This clonotype was seen a few times. The chain uses TRBV5-8 and TRBJ2-5; D gene ambiguous. Trimming left V 2 bases short and J 2 bases short, with 10 bases between. The V gene's germline CDR1 is SGHTS and CDR2 YDEGEE. This CDR3 is built from 14 residues. The CDR3: CASSFTELQETQYF. CDR3 nucleotide sequence: TGTGCCAGCAGCTTCACGGAACTTCAAGAGACCCAGTACTTC.

This clonotype occurred a few times. The J gene is TRBJ2-7, the V gene TRBV7-6; tentatively, D is TRBD2 (6 bases). V was shortened by 1 base and J by 9 bases, with 19 bases between the two germline ends. Germline CDR1 and CDR2: SGHVS and FNYEAQ. The CDR3 spans 15 residues. The CDR3: CASSLEPGRDAGQYF. The DNA of the CDR3 is TGTGCCAGCAGCTTAGAACCCGGGAGAGATGCGGGGCAGTACTTC.

The gene calls are TRBV6-2 or TRBV6-3 and TRBJ1-2, with D possibly TRBD1 on 6 matching bases. Trimming stripped 7 bases from V and 4 bases from J, with 16 bases between. The CDR3 is made up of 14 amino acids. CDR1 and CDR2 from the germline V gene are MNHEY and SVGEGT. The CDR3 DNA follows: TGTGCCAGCACGGATCAGGGGCCTCCCTATGGCTACACCTTC. The encoded protein is CASTDQGPPYGYTF.

The chain has TRBV18 and TRBJ1-4, with 7 bases matching TRBD1. V trimming: 6 bases; J trimming: 8 bases; junction bases outside the gene matches: 9. Germline lookup yields CDR1 KGHSH and CDR2 LQKENI. The CDR3 consists of 14 residues. The CDR3 bases are TGTGCCAGCTCCCCATTTCCGGGACAGGAAAAACTGTTTTTT. Protein product: CASSPFPGQEKLFF.

This chain joins TRBV12-3 or TRBV12-4 and TRBJ1-3, with 10 bases fitting TRBD1. V dropped 6 bases and J dropped 3; count of bases not matched to a gene: 5. The CDR3 has 15 residues. Written as DNA, the CDR3 is TGTGCCAGCAGCTCGACAGGGGGCTTTGGAAACACCATATATTTT. This codes for CASSSTGGFGNTIYF.

The chain carries TRBV15 and TRBJ1-1; TRBD1 matches at 7 bases. This CDR3 region has 13 residues. Germline CDR1 is LNHNV and CDR2 is YYDKDF (reference sequence). V lost 1 base, J lost 4 bases, and 0 bases stayed unmatched. CDR3 DNA sequence: TGTGCCACCAGCAGAGCAGGGGGCACTGAAGCTTTCTTT. This gives the protein CATSRAGGTEAFF. The whole variable domain, remainder taken from reference TRBV15 and TRBJ1-1, is DAMVIQNPRYQVTQFGKPVTLSCSQTLNHNVMYWYQQKSSQAPKLLFHYYDKDFNNEADTPDNFQSRRPNTSFCFLDIRSPGLGDTAMYLCATSRAGGTEAFFGQGTRLTVV.